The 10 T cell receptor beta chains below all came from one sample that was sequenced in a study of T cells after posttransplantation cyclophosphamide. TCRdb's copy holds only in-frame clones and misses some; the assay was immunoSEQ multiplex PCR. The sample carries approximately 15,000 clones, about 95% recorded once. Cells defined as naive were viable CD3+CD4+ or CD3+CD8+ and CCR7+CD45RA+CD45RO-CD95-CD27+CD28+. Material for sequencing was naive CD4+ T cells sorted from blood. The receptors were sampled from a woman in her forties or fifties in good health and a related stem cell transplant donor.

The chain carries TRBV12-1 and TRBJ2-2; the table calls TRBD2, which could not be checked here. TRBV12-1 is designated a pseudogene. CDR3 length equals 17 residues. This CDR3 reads CARTGTSGRRGTGELFF. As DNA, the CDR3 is TGTGCCAGAACCGGGACTAGCGGGAGACGCGGCACCGGGGAGCTGTTTTTT.

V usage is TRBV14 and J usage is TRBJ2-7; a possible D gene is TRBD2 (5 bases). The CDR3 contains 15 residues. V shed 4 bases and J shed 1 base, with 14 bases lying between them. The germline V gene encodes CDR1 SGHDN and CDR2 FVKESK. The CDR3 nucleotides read TGTGCCAGCAGCCCGAGAGTAGCGCCTTCCTACGAGCAGTACTTC. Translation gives CASSPRVAPSYEQYF. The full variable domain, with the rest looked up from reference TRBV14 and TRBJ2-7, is EAGVTQFPSHSVIEKGQTVTLRCDPISGHDNLYWYRRVMGKEIKFLLHFVKESKQDESGMPNNRFLAERTGGTYSTLKVQPAELEDSGVYFCASSPRVAPSYEQYFGPGTRLTVT.

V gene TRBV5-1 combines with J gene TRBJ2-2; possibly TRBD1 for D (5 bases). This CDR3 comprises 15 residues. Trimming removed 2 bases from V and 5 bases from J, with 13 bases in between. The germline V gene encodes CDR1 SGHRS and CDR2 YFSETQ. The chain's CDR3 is CASSLATALTGELFF. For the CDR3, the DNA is TGCGCCAGCAGCTTAGCGACAGCTCTGACCGGGGAGCTGTTTTTT. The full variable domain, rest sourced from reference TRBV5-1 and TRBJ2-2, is KAGVTQTPRYLIKTRGQQVTLSCSPISGHRSVSWYQQTPGQGLQFLFEYFSETQRNKGNFPGRFSGRQFSNSRSEMNVSTLELGDSALYLCASSLATALTGELFFGEGSRLTVL.

CDR3 loop: CASSSTLDNYNEQFF. The CDR3, as DNA: TGTGCCAGCAGCTCTACCCTTGACAACTACAATGAGCAGTTCTTC. The chain joins TRBV11-2 to TRBJ2-1; no clear D. This CDR3 comprises 15 residues. V was pared by 4 bases and J by 3 bases, with 13 bases between. Looked up from germline, CDR1 is SGHAT and CDR2 is FQNNGV.

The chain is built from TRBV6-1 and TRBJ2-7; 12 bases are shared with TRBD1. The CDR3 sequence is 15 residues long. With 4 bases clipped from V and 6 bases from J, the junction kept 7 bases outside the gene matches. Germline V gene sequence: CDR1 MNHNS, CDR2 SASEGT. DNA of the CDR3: TGTGCCAGCAGTGCAAACCGGGACAGGGGGCGCGAGCAGTACTTC. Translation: CASSANRDRGREQYF.

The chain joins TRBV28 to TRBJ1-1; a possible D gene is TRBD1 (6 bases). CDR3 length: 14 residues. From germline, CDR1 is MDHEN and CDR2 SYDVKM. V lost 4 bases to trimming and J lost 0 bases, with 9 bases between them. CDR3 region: CASSSQGLNTEAFF. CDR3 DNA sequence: TGTGCCAGCAGTTCACAGGGTTTGAACACTGAAGCTTTCTTT.

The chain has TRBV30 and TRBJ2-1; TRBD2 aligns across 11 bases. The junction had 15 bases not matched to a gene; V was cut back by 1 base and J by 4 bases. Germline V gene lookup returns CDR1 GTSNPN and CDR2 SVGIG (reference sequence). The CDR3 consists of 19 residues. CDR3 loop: CAWSASRLRLAGKYNEQFF. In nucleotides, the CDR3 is TGTGCCTGGAGTGCGAGCCGCTTGCGACTAGCGGGAAAGTACAATGAGCAGTTCTTC.

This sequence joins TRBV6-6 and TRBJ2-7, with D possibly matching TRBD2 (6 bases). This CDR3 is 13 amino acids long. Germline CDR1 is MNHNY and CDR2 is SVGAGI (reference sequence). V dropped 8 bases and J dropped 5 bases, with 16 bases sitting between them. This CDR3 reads CASRAGGVNEQYF. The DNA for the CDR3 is TGTGCCAGCCGGGCCGGGGGAGTGAACGAGCAGTACTTC.

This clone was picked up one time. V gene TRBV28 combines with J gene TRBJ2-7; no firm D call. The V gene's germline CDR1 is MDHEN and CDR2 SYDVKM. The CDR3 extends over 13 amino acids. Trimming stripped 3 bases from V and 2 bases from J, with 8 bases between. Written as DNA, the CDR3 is TGTGCCAGCAGTTTGAACTTGCCCTACGAGCAGTACTTC. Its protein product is CASSLNLPYEQYF.

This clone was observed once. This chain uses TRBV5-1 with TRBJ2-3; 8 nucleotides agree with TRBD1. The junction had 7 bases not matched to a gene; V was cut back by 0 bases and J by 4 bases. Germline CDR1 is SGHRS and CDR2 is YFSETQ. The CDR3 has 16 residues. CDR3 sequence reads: CASSLGWDRKADTQYF. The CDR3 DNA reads TGCGCCAGCAGCTTGGGATGGGACAGGAAAGCAGATACGCAGTATTTT. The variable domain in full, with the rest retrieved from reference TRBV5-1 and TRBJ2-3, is KAGVTQTPRYLIKTRGQQVTLSCSPISGHRSVSWYQQTPGQGLQFLFEYFSETQRNKGNFPGRFSGRQFSNSRSEMNVSTLELGDSALYLCASSLGWDRKADTQYFGPGTRLTVL.